This T cell receptor (beta chain) was found in a study of blood T cell repertoires in COVID-19. Whole-study context: T cells, B-cell-depleted T cells, or PBMCs provided the cDNA or gDNA that served as material.

Original analysis: From reference gene primer amplification, estimates of nucleated cell counts were derived. Using immunoSEQ multiplex PCR, the repertoire was profiled, and TCRdb retains in-frame clones only, with some absent. The V and J calls and the clone size are those of that table, but D and trimming were determined from the DNA. Of a few hundred thousand clones listed, 86% are singletons. The CDR3 extends over 13 amino acids. Trimming took 0 bases from V and 5 from J; bases not matched to a gene: 2. Germline CDR1 SGHDT, CDR2 YYEEEE. This clonotype was sampled from a woman between 25 and 40 years old with active or convalescent COVID-19. The chain uses TRBV5-6 and TRBJ2-7; 7 positions agree with TRBD1. Material: peripheral blood. The CDR3 here is CASSLVQGDEQYF. The CDR3 coding sequence is TGTGCCAGCAGCTTGGTTCAGGGGGACGAGCAGTACTTC.